This T cell receptor beta chain stems from a study of blood T cell repertoires in COVID-19. At the level of the study: Some COVID-19 samples were acute and others convalescent; all came from the United States, Italy and Spain. In each case, the material was cDNA or gDNA derived from T cells, B-cell-depleted T cells, or PBMCs.

CDR1 is SGDLS and CDR2 is YYNGEE in the germline V gene. Germline trimming cut 5 bases from V and 2 bases from J; bases unmatched to any gene: 9. The length of the CDR3 is 16 residues. Source study methods: Reference gene primer amplification yielded estimated nucleated cell counts. Clones were sequenced by immunoSEQ multiplex PCR, and TCRdb holds only the in-frame ones, with some missing. V, J and clone size are taken as reported in that table, and D and trimming were inferred from the DNA itself. Of about 180,000 clones in the sample, around 87% were seen once. The J gene is TRBJ1-2, the V gene TRBV9, with 10 bases lining up with TRBD1. Source material: peripheral blood. The TCR sequence derives from a woman under 40 with active or convalescent COVID-19. The DNA for the CDR3 is TGTGCCAGCAGTACCGCCGTGGGACAGGGGAACTATGGCTACACCTTC. It encodes CASSTAVGQGNYGYTF.